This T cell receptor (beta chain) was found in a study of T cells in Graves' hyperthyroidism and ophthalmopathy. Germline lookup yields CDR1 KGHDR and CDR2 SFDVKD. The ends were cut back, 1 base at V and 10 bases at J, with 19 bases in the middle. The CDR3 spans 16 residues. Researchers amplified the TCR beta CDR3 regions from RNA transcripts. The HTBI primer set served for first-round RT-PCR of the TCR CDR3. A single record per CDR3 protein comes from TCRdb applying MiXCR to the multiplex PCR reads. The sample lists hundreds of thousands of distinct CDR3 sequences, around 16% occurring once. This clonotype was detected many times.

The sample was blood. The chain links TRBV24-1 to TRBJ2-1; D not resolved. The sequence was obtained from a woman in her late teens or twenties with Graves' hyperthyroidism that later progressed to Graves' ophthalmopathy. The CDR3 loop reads CATSDLRSFSQSEQFF. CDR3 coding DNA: TGTGCCACCAGTGATTTACGGTCGTTCTCGCAATCGGAGCAGTTCTTC.